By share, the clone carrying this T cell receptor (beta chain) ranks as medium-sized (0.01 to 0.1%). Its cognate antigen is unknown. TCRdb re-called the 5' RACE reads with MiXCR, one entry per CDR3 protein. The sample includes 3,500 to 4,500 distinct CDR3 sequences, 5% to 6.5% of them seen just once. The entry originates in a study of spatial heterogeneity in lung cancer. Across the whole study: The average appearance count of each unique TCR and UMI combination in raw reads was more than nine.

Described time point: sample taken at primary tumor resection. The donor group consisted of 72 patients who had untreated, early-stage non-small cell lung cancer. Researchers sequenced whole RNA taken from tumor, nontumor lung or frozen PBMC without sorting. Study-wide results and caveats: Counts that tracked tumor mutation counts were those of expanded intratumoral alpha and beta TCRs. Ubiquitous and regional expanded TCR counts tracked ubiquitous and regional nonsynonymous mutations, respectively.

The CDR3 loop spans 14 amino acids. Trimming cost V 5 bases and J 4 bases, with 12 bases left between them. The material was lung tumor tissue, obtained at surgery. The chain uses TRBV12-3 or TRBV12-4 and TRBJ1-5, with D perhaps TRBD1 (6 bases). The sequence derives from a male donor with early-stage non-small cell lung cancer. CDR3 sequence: CASSLGQLNQPQHF. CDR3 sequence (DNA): TGTGCCAGCAGTCTTGGACAGTTAAATCAGCCCCAGCATTTT.